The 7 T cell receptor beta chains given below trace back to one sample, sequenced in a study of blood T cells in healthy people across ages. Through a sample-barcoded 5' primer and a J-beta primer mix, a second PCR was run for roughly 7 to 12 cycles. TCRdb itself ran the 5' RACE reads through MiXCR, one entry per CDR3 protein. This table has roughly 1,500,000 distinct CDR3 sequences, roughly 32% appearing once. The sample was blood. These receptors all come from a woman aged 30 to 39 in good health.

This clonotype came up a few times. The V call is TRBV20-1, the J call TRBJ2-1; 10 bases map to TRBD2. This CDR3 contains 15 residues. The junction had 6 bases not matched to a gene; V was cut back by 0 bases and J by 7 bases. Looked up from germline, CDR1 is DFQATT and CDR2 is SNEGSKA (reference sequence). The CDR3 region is CSARDQREGRNEQFF. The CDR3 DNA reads TGCAGTGCTAGAGACCAGCGGGAGGGCCGGAATGAGCAGTTCTTC.

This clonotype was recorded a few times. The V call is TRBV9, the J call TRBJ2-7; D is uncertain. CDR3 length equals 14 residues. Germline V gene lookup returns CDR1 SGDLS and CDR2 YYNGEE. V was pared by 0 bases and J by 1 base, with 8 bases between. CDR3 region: CASSVASRSYEQYF. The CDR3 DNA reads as TGTGCCAGCAGCGTAGCTTCCAGATCCTACGAGCAGTACTTC.

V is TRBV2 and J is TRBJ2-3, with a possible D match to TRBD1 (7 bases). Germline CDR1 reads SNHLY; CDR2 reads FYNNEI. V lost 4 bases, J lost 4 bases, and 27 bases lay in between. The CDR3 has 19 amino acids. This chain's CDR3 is CASSGGQTGTLPSADTQYF. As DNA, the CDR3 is TGTGCCAGCAGTGGGGGACAGACGGGGACTTTGCCTAGCGCAGATACGCAGTATTTT.

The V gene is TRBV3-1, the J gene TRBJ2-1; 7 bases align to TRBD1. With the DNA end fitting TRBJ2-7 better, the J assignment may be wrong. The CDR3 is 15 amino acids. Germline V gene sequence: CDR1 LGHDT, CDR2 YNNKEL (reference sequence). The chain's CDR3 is CASSQTTGRADEQYF. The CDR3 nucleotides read TGTGCCAGCAGCCAGACGACAGGGCGTGCCGACGAGCAGTACTTC.

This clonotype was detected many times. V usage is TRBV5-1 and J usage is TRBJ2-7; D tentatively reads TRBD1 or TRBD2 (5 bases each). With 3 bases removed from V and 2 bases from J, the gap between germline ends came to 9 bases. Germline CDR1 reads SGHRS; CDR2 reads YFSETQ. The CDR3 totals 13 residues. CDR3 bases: TGCGCCAGCAGCTCGGGACGGACCTACGAGCAGTACTTC. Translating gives CASSSGRTYEQYF.

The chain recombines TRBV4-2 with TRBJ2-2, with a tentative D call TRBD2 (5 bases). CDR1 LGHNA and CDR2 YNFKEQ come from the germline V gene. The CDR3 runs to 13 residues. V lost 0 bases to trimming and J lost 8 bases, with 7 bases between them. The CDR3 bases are TGTGCCAGCAGCCAAGAACGGGGTGGGGAGCTGTTTTTT. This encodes CASSQERGGELFF.

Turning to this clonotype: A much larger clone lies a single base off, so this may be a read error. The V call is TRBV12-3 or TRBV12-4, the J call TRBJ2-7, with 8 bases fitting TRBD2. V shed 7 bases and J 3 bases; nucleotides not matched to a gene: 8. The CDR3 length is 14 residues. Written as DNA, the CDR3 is TGTGCCAGCAAACGAGCGGGAGATCTCTACGAGCAGTACTTC. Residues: CASKRAGDLYEQYF.